These T cell receptor beta chains were read from a single sample in a study of CD8 T cells in ankylosing spondylitis. TCRdb re-called the 5' RACE reads through MiXCR, storing one row per CDR3 protein. This sample has hundreds of thousands of distinct CDR3 sequences; 7.5% to 9% occur once, and the top ten carry about 6.5%. The source material was blood, either unsorted or a sorted T cell fraction (not recorded which). These receptors were obtained from a male donor with ankylosing spondylitis or in good health (not recorded which). The CDR3 runs from the conserved cysteine through the conserved F or W. The D gene is left open where the match is weak. A clone size is listed for some rows: how often the clone was seen (once, few, many), or a class if it is expanded.

NA	NA	TRBV20-1	TRBJ1-5	TGCAGTGCTACAGAGGGGGGGAAAGGGTTTGGAAGCAATCAGCCCCAGCATTTT	CSATEGGKGFGSNQPQHF
NA	many	TRBV20-1	TRBJ2-3	TGCAGTGCCCCATTGCGAGGCAGCTCTAGCACAGATACGCAGTATTTT	CSAPLRGSSSTDTQYF
TRBD2	many	TRBV20-1	TRBJ2-1	TGCAGTGCTAGAGATATTGCGGGAGGGTCCTACAATGAGCAGTTCTTC	CSARDIAGGSYNEQFF
TRBD1	few	TRBV7-6	TRBJ2-1	TGTGCCAGCAGCTTAGTGGGTAGGCAGGGGGCAAGGAATGAGCAGTTCTTC	CASSLVGRQGARNEQFF
NA	NA	TRBV20-1	TRBJ2-1	TGCAGTGCAAGCCCCGCGGGGAGCGGAACCTACAATGAGCAGTTCTTC	CSASPAGSGTYNEQFF
TRBD2	few	TRBV20-1	TRBJ2-1	TGCTGTGCTAGAGATCGAGGCCTAGCGGACACCTACAATGAGCAGTTCTTC	CCARDRGLADTYNEQFF
NA	many	TRBV7-2	TRBJ1-6	TGTGCCAGCAGCTTTAACAGGCAATCACCCCTCCACTTT	CASSFNRQSPLHF
TRBD1	NA	TRBV11-3	TRBJ2-7	TGTGCCAGCAGCTTTTCTTACAGGGGGCCTTACGAGCAGTACTTC	CASSFSYRGPYEQYF
NA	many	TRBV29-1	TRBJ1-2	TGCAGCGCCAATGGTGGGGGTTTTGGCTATGGCTACACCTTC	CSANGGGFGYGYTF
TRBD1	many	TRBV7-2	TRBJ1-1	TGTGCCAGCAACAAATTCGACAGGGCGAACACTGAAGCTTTCTTT	CASNKFDRANTEAFF
NA	many	TRBV30	TRBJ1-2	TGTGCCTGGAGTGATTTGACAAGGAACTATGGCTACACCTTC	CAWSDLTRNYGYTF
NA	many	TRBV29-1	TRBJ2-3	TGCAGCGGCCGGACGGGAGATACGCAGTATTTT	CSGRTGDTQYF
NA	many	TRBV5-1	TRBJ2-7	TGCGCCAGCAGCTTGGACGTGGGTCAGGGGGGCCTTAATTCCTACGAGCAGTACTTC	CASSLDVGQGGLNSYEQYF
NA	NA	TRBV4-1	TRBJ2-1	TGCGCCAGCAGCCAAGTGGCTGCCAGCGACGGTGAGCAGTTCTTC	CASSQVAASDGEQFF
NA	many	TRBV5-1	TRBJ1-6	TGCGCCAGCAGCTTTGATTGGAATTCACCCCTCCACTTT	CASSFDWNSPLHF
NA	NA	TRBV9	TRBJ1-5	TGTGCCAGCAGCGTAGCTGGCGGGTTGGATCAGCCCCAGCATTTT	CASSVAGGLDQPQHF
TRBD1	few	TRBV5-5	TRBJ2-7	TGTGCCAGCAGCAAAGGGACAGGGGGCGGTGAGCAGTACTTC	CASSKGTGGGEQYF
NA	many	TRBV7-2	TRBJ2-7	TGTGCCTATCGGGCCCCGTACTTC	CAYRAPYF
NA	many	TRBV6-2/TRBV6-3	TRBJ1-1	TGTGCCAGCAGTTACATGAGGAACACTGAAGCTTTCTTT	CASSYMRNTEAFF
NA	few	TRBV15	TRBJ2-3	TGTGCCACCAGCAGAGATCGGGGCTCTAGCACAGATACGCAGTATTTT	CATSRDRGSSTDTQYF
NA	few	TRBV30	TRBJ2-1	TGTGCCTGGAGATCCTTCAACACCTACAATGAGCAGTTCTTC	CAWRSFNTYNEQFF
NA	NA	TRBV5-1	TRBJ1-2	TGCGCCAGCAGCTTGGTTGGGTTCGGAGGGGAAGGCTATGGCTACACCTTC	CASSLVGFGGEGYGYTF
TRBD1	NA	TRBV7-2	TRBJ1-5	TGTGCCAGCAGCCCCCGGACAGGGGAGCAGCCCCAGCATTTT	CASSPRTGEQPQHF
NA	few	TRBV7-9	TRBJ1-6	TGTGCCAGCAGCAGCCGGGGGGCGAGTAATAATTCACCCCTCCACTTT	CASSSRGASNNSPLHF
TRBD2	many	TRBV5-1	TRBJ2-1	TGCGCCAGCAGCTTTACTACTAGCGGGAGAGACAATGAGCAGTTCTTC	CASSFTTSGRDNEQFF
TRBD1	few	TRBV12-3/TRBV12-4	TRBJ1-4	TGTGCCAGCAGGTCCGGGACAGGGGGCCCGAGTGAAAAACTGTTTTTT	CASRSGTGGPSEKLFF
NA	many	TRBV6-1	TRBJ2-5	TGTGCCAGCAGCCCCATCACAGGCCCGGAGACCCAGTACTTC	CASSPITGPETQYF
TRBD1	many	TRBV5-1	TRBJ2-1	TGCGCCAGCAGCTTGTTTCAAGGGACAGGGTCCCCATACTCCTACAATGAGCAGTTCTTC	CASSLFQGTGSPYSYNEQFF
NA	many	TRBV20-1	TRBJ2-5	TGCAGTGCTGCCCGGGACCCTAGGGAGACCCAGTACTTC	CSAARDPRETQYF
NA	many	TRBV7-9	TRBJ1-1	TGTGCCAGCAGCTTAAGGGAAACGGACACTGAAGCTTTCTTT	CASSLRETDTEAFF
TRBD1	many	TRBV12-3/TRBV12-4	TRBJ1-1	TGTGCCAGCAGTTTAGAGGGACAGCGGACTGAAGCTTTCTTT	CASSLEGQRTEAFF
TRBD1	many	TRBV4-2	TRBJ1-6	TGTGCCAGCAGCGCGGAACAGGGGGTCCTCGGCTCCTATAATTCACCCCTCCACTTT	CASSAEQGVLGSYNSPLHF
TRBD2	many	TRBV5-1	TRBJ2-4	TGCGCCAGCAGCTTGGGCCCAGCGGGACAAAACATTCAGTACTTC	CASSLGPAGQNIQYF
TRBD1	many	TRBV24-1	TRBJ1-5	TGTGCCACCAGTGAGGGACAGGATCAGCCCCAGCATTTT	CATSEGQDQPQHF
TRBD1	few	TRBV7-9	TRBJ1-1	TGTGCCAGCAGCTTTTGGACAGGGGGCGAAACTGAAGCTTTCTTT	CASSFWTGGETEAFF
TRBD2	many	TRBV12-3/TRBV12-4	TRBJ2-1	TGTGCCAGCAGTTTTAGCGGGAGGAGCAATGAGCAGTTCTTC	CASSFSGRSNEQFF
NA	many	TRBV12-3/TRBV12-4	TRBJ2-1	TGTGCCAGCAGTCCCCGAGACTACAGCTCTGACAATGAGCAGTTCTTC	CASSPRDYSSDNEQFF
NA	many	TRBV4-2	TRBJ1-5	TGTGCCAGCAGCCAAGATCTAGGACAGCAGAGTCAGCCCCAGCATTTT	CASSQDLGQQSQPQHF
TRBD2	NA	TRBV6-2/TRBV6-3	TRBJ2-5	TGTGCCAGCAGTTACGTGGGACTAGCGATCGTCGGCAGGGAGACCCAGTACTTC	CASSYVGLAIVGRETQYF
TRBD2	few	TRBV7-2	TRBJ2-5	TGTGCCAGCAGCAAGGGACTAGCGGGGGGGCTGGAGACCCAGTACTTC	CASSKGLAGGLETQYF
NA	few	TRBV7-2	TRBJ2-6	TGTGCCAGCAGCTTACGATCTGGGGCCAACGTCCTGACTTTC	CASSLRSGANVLTF